Following are 2 T cell receptor beta chains from one sample sequenced in a study of T cell responses to AZD1222 COVID-19 vaccine (dated by TCRdb to about 2021). Receptor amplification or capture employed the immunoSEQ multiplex PCR assay. Entries here come from immuneACCESS through TCRdb and include only in-frame sequences with V and J called. Some clones fail to appear in such tables; in the studies checked, an unresolved V gene covers under half of the shortfall, and the cause of the remainder is unknown. Counted in this sample were some 200,000 clones; 85% to 90% of them appeared once. Under 7.5% of the sample is taken by the ten largest. This specimen's time point label, interpreted: baseline before first vaccination. Sequencing used peripheral blood, obtained on day 0 of AZD1222 vaccination. The receptors were gathered from an adult in good health.

The rearrangement uses TRBV5-1 and TRBJ2-5; maybe TRBD1 (5 bases). Trimming removed 4 bases at V and 1 base at J, with 17 bases between. CDR3 length: 16 amino acids. CDR1 and CDR2 from the germline V gene are SGHRS and YFSETQ. This CDR3 is CASSQPYRQPQETQYF. CDR3 in DNA: TGCGCCAGCAGCCAACCTTATCGACAGCCCCAAGAGACCCAGTACTTC. The complete variable domain, with remaining parts taken from reference TRBV5-1 and TRBJ2-5, reads KAGVTQTPRYLIKTRGQQVTLSCSPISGHRSVSWYQQTPGQGLQFLFEYFSETQRNKGNFPGRFSGRQFSNSRSEMNVSTLELGDSALYLCASSQPYRQPQETQYFGPGTRLLVL.

This rearrangement joins TRBV2 to TRBJ2-6; 9 bases are shared with TRBD1. V shed 6 bases, J shed 4 bases, and the junction held 10 bases outside the gene matches. CDR1 is SNHLY, CDR2 FYNNEI, per germline. The CDR3 is 17 residues long. In DNA form, the CDR3 reads TGTGCCAGCAGCGTAGCCGGGACAGGGACCGGGGCCAACGTCCTGACTTTC. Amino acids: CASSVAGTGTGANVLTF.